This T cell receptor (beta chain) was retrieved from a study of OX40 agonist ivuxolimab in advanced cancers. Study conclusions and caveats: Both blood CD4+ and CD8+ T cells showed clonal growth by week 6 at 0.1 to 3.0 mg/kg. No antigen was identified for the clonally expanded peripheral T cells. The mean number of expanded clones was higher in CD8+ T cells than in CD4+.

Sequencing used immunoSEQ multiplex PCR; TCRdb keeps in-frame clones, though not all of them. The sample has approximately 70,000 clones; roughly 83% are singletons. About this clone: Its cognate antigen is unknown. Other nucleotide sequences from this sample produce the same CDR3.

Per the germline V gene, CDR1 is KGHSH and CDR2 is LQKENI. The CDR3 totals 14 residues. Trimming cost V 3 bases and J 1 base; bases outside gene matches: 2. The clonotype originates from an adult with an advanced solid tumor such as melanoma, head and neck, liver or kidney cancer. Sequencing used CD4+ or CD8+ T cells sorted from blood, obtained in a trial of the OX40 agonist ivuxolimab. The chain joins TRBV18 to TRBJ2-7; TRBD1 aligns across 8 bases. The CDR3 spells CASSPGTGSYEQYF. CDR3 coding DNA: TGTGCCAGCTCACCTGGGACAGGTTCCTACGAGCAGTACTTC.